This TCR beta chain was sequenced in a study of vaccination effects on CD4 cells after COVID-19. Study as a whole: A couple of convalescent patients provided samples 16 days and one week prevaccination.

Method: immunoSEQ multiplex PCR; TCRdb's copy keeps in-frame clones and lacks some. This table has around 25,000 clones, approximately 80% appearing once. Comment on this clone: Its antigen is not identified.

The study's findings and limits: Clones that were induced by infection or by vaccine showed marked contraction late after vaccination. Convalescent patients were scarce, and early post-infection timepoints were absent.

Sequencing was preceded by expansion of antigen-specific CD4+ T cells with viral peptide pools in the ViraFEST assay. After less than twelve days in culture, the CD4+ T cells were isolated. The person acquired a PCR-confirmed SARS-CoV-2 infection between March and December 2020. A half-volume exchange with IL-2 medium occurred on days 3 and 7. CDR3 length: 18 amino acids. The V end lost 0 bases, the J end lost 7 bases, and 24 bases lay between the germline ends. From germline, CDR1 is GTSNPN and CDR2 SVGIG (reference sequence). V and J are TRBV30 and TRBJ2-2, with D possibly matching TRBD2 (5 bases). The input for sequencing was CD4+ T cells from PBMCs cultured with HCoV-NL63 spike peptides, taken before COVID-19 vaccination. This clonotype was sampled from a human donor who had a prior SARS-CoV-2 infection. For the CDR3, the DNA is TGTGCCTGGAGTGTACCCCCCGCCCTCAGCGGCATCAACGGGGAGCTGTTTTTT. Residues: CAWSVPPALSGINGELFF. The variable domain in full, completed from reference TRBV30 and TRBJ2-2, reads SQTIHQWPATLVQPVGSPLSLECTVEGTSNPNLYWYRQAAGRGLQLLFYSVGIGQISSEVPQNLSASRPQDRQFILSSKKLLLSDSGFYLCAWSVPPALSGINGELFFGEGSRLTVL.